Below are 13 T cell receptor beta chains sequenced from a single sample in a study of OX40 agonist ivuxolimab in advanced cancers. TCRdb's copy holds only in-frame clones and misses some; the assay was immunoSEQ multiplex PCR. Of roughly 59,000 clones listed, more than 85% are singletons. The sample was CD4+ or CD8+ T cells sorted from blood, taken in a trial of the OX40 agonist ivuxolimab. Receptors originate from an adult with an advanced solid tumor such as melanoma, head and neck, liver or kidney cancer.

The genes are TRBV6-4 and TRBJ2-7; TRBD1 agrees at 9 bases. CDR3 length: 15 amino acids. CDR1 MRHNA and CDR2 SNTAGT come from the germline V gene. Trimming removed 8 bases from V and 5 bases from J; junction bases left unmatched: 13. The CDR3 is CASPYRTGDRHEQYF. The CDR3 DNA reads TGTGCCAGCCCTTATAGGACAGGGGATCGTCACGAGCAGTACTTC.

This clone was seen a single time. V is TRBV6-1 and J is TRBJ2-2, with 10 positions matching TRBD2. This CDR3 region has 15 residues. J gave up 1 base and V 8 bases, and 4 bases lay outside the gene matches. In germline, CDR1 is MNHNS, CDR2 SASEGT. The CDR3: CASARTSGNTGELFF. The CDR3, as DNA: TGTGCCAGCGCCCGGACTAGCGGGAACACCGGGGAGCTGTTTTTT.

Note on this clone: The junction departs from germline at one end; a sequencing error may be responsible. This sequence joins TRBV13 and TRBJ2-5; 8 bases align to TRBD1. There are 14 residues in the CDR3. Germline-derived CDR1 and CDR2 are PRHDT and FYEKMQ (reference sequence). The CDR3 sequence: CASSLGQGAETQYF. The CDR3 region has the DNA TGTGCCAGCAGCCTAGGACAGGGTGCAGAGACCCAGTACTTC. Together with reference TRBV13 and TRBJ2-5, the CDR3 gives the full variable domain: AAGVIQSPRHLIKEKRETATLKCYPIPRHDTVYWYQQGPGQDPQFLISFYEKMQSDKGSIPDRFSAQQFSDYHSELNMSSLELGDSALYFCASSLGQGAETQYFGPGTRLLVL.

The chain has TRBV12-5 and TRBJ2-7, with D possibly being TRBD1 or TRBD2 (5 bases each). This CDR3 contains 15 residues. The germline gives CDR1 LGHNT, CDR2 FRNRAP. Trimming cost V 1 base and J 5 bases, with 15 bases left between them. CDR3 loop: CASGLAVVGAHEQYF. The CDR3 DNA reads TGTGCTAGTGGTTTGGCGGTGGTCGGGGCCCACGAGCAGTACTTC.

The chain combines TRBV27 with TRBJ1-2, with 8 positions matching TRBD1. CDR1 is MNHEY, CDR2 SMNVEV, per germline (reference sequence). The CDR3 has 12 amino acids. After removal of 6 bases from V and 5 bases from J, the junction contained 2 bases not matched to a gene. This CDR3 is CASRTGGYGYTF. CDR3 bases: TGTGCCAGCAGAACAGGGGGGTATGGCTACACCTTC.

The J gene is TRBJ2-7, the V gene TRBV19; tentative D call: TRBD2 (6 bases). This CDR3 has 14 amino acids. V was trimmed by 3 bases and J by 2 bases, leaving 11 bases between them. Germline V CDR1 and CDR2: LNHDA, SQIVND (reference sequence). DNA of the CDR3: TGTGCCAGTAGTATCTCCGGGAGCGCCTACGAGCAGTACTTC. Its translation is CASSISGSAYEQYF.

The CDR3 loop is CASSQEVKNQPQHF. The DNA of the CDR3 is TGTGCCAGCAGCCAAGAGGTTAAGAATCAGCCCCAGCATTTT. The rearrangement links TRBV7-9 to TRBJ1-5; D remains ambiguous. The CDR3 consists of 14 residues. V lost 5 bases and J 4 bases, leaving 12 bases between the germline ends. From germline, CDR1 is SEHNR and CDR2 FQNEAQ (reference sequence).

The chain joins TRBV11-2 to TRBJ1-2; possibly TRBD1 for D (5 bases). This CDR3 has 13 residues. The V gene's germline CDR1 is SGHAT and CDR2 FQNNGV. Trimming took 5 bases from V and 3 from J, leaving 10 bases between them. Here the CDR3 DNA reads TGTGCCAGCAGCCCGGACATGTACTATGGCTACACCTTC. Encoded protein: CASSPDMYYGYTF.

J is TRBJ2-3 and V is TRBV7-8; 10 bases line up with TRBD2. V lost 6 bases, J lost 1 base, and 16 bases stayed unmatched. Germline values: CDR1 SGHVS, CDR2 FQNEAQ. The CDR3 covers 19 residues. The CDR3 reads CASSSRVVAGGRGTDTQYF. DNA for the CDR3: TGTGCCAGCAGTTCCCGAGTGGTAGCGGGAGGTCGGGGCACAGATACGCAGTATTTT.

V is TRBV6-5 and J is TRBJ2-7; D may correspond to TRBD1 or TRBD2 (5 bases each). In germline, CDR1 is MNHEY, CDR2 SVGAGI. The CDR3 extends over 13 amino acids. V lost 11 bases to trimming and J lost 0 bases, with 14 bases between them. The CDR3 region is CAARDRTSYEQYF. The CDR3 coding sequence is TGTGCCGCCCGGGACCGCACCTCCTACGAGCAGTACTTC.

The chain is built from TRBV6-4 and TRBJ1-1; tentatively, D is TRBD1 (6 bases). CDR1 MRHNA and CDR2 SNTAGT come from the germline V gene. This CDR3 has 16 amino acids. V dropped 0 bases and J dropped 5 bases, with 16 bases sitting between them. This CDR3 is CASSDSPRGGLTEAFF. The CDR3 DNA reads TGTGCCAGCAGTGACTCACCGCGAGGGGGGCTTACTGAAGCTTTCTTT.

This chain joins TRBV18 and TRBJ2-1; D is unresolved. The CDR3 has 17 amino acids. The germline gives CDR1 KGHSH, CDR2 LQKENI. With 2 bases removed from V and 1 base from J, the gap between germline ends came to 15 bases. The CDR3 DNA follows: TGTGCCAGCTCACCATGGGCAGCCCTCGAATCCTACAATGAGCAGTTCTTC. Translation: CASSPWAALESYNEQFF. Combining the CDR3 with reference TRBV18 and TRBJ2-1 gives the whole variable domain NAGVMQNPRHLVRRRGQEARLRCSPMKGHSHVYWYRQLPEEGLKFMVYLQKENIIDESGMPKERFSAEFPKEGPSILRIQQVVRGDSAAYFCASSPWAALESYNEQFFGPGTRLTVL.

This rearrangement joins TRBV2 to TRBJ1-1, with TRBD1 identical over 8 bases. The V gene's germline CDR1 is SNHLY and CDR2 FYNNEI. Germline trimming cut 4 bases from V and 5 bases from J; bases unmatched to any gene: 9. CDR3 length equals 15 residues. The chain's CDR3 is CASSGPRTGRTEAFF. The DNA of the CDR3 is TGTGCCAGCAGTGGCCCCCGGACAGGGAGGACTGAAGCTTTCTTT. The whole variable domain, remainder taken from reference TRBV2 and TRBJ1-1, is EPEVTQTPSHQVTQMGQEVILRCVPISNHLYFYWYRQILGQKVEFLVSFYNNEISEKSEIFDDQFSVERPDGSNFTLKIRSTKLEDSAMYFCASSGPRTGRTEAFFGQGTRLTVV.